This T cell receptor beta chain was profiled in a study of control samples from healthy donors and cancer patients. CDR1 MNHEY and CDR2 SVGAGI come from the germline V gene. Deletions cut 6 bases from V and 2 bases from J, with 8 bases between. The CDR3 runs to 12 residues. The data were produced by immunoSEQ multiplex PCR, yet TCRdb's version contains in-frame clones alone and is incomplete. The sample gives 130,000 or so clones, around 94% of which show up once; over 10% is in the top ten. This rearrangement joins TRBV6-5 to TRBJ2-7; D remains unclear. This TCR came from a man between 40 and 49 years old in good health. The specimen was blood. In nucleotides, the CDR3 is TGTGCCAGCAGAAGGGAAACCTACGAGCAGTACTTC. Its protein is CASRRETYEQYF.